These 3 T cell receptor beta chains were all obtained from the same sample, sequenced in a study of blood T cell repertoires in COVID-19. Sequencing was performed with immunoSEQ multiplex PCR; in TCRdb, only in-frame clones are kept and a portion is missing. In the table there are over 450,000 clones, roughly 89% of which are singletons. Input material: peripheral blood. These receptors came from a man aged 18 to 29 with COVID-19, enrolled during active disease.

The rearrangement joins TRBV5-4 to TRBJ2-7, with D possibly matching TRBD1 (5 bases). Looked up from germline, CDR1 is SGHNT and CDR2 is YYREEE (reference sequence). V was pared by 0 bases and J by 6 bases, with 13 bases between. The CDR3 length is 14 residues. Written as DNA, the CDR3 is TGTGCCAGCAGCTTGGTAGGCCTCCAGGGCGAGCAGTACTTC. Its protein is CASSLVGLQGEQYF.

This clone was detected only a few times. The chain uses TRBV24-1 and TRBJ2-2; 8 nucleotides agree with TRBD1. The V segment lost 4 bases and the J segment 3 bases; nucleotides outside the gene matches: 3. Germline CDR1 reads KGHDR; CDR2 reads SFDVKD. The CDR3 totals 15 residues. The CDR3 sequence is CATSEQGADTGELFF. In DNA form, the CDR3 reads TGTGCCACCAGTGAGCAGGGGGCAGACACCGGGGAGCTGTTTTTT.

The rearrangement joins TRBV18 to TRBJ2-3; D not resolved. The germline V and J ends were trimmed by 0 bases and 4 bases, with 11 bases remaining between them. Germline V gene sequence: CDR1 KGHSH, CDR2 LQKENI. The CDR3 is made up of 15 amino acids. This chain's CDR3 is CASSPPGTYSDTQYF. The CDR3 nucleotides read TGTGCCAGCTCACCACCGGGCACATACTCAGATACGCAGTATTTT.